Below are 9 T cell receptor beta chains sequenced from a single sample in a study of pediatric ulcerative colitis (dated by TCRdb to the late 2010s). During colonoscopy, one to two rectal pinch biopsies were obtained for research purposes. Libraries were prepared through the immunoSEQ multiplex PCR assay. Sourced from immuneACCESS, this table was stored by TCRdb with only in-frame sequences that have V and J called. A share of the clones is absent; for the studies checked, an unresolved V gene accounts for under half, and the remainder has no known explanation. Across this sample there are roughly 17,000 clones, with about two thirds seen only once. Together, the top ten hold more than 3% of the sample. Sequencing was carried out using gut tissue. The receptors come from a girl between 10 and 17 years old with moderate ulcerative colitis.

This sequence joins TRBV28 and TRBJ1-1, with D possibly TRBD1 on 6 matching bases. The V end lost 3 bases, the J end lost 5 bases, and 16 bases lay between the germline ends. From germline, CDR1 is MDHEN and CDR2 SYDVKM. CDR3 length: 15 residues. CDR3 residues: CASSLGGRGGTEAFF. The CDR3 nucleotides read TGTGCCAGCAGTTTGGGTGGAAGGGGGGGTACTGAAGCTTTCTTT.

The J gene is TRBJ1-4, the V gene TRBV7-2; 9 bases match TRBD1. Germline V gene sequence: CDR1 SGHTA, CDR2 FQGNSA. After removal of 5 bases from V and 8 bases from J, the junction contained 9 bases not matched to a gene. CDR3 length equals 15 residues. The CDR3 nucleotides read TGTGCCAGCAGCAGAGTAGGGACAGGGTACGAAAAACTGTTTTTT. This translates into CASSRVGTGYEKLFF.

The chain combines TRBV4-1 with TRBJ2-4; TRBD1 is a possible D gene (6 bases). The V end was cut by 2 bases, the J end by 1 base, with 18 bases between. Germline CDR1 reads MGHRA; CDR2 reads YSYEKL. The CDR3 is 18 amino acids. The CDR3: CASSQWPPGALAKNIQYF. DNA for the CDR3: TGCGCCAGCAGCCAATGGCCCCCAGGGGCACTCGCCAAAAACATTCAGTACTTC.

The V and J genes are TRBV7-9 and TRBJ2-6; D is perhaps TRBD1 (6 bases). Germline V CDR1 and CDR2: SEHNR, FQNEAQ (reference sequence). The CDR3 runs 19 residues. V gave up 5 bases and J gave up 0 bases, with 20 bases separating them. The CDR3 DNA reads TGTGCCAGCAGCGGCGGTCTCCTAAGGGGGATCTCTGGGGCCAACGTCCTGACTTTC. Protein sequence: CASSGGLLRGISGANVLTF.

The V gene is TRBV5-1, the J gene TRBJ2-5; tentative D call: TRBD2 (6 bases). The V end was cut by 4 bases, the J end by 3 bases, with 13 bases between. Germline V gene data show CDR1 as SGHRS and CDR2 as YFSETQ. The CDR3 has 14 amino acids. Here the CDR3 reads CASSQDGGEETQYF. The CDR3 bases are TGCGCCAGCAGCCAAGACGGGGGAGAAGAGACCCAGTACTTC.

The CDR3 DNA follows: TGTGCCAGCAGCTTGGGCTCTAACCAGGATACGCAGTATTTT. It specifies CASSLGSNQDTQYF. V and J are TRBV5-6 and TRBJ2-3; the D is unclear. The V end was cut by 0 bases, the J end by 6 bases, with 11 bases between. The CDR3 contains 14 residues. CDR1 is SGHDT, CDR2 YYEEEE, per germline. Variable domain in full (rest from reference TRBV5-6 and TRBJ2-3): DAGVTQSPTHLIKTRGQQVTLRCSPKSGHDTVSWYQQALGQGPQFIFQYYEEEERQRGNFPDRFSGHQFPNYSSELNVNALLLGDSALYLCASSLGSNQDTQYFGPGTRLTVL.

The chain recombines TRBV6-6 with TRBJ2-2, with 7 bases matching TRBD1. CDR1 and CDR2 (germline): MNHNY, SVGAGI (reference sequence). The CDR3 spans 14 residues. V dropped 7 bases and J dropped 4; count of bases not matched to a gene: 6. CDR3 nucleotide sequence: TGTGCCAGCATCGCACAGGGGAGCACCGGGGAGCTGTTTTTT. Translated, it gives CASIAQGSTGELFF.

The chain links TRBV6-5 to TRBJ1-4; unclear D gene. Germline V gene lookup returns CDR1 MNHEY and CDR2 SVGAGI. The CDR3 is 15 residues long. The V end was cut by 5 bases, the J end by 12 bases, with 22 bases between. CDR3: CASSAGRDTRLELFF. The CDR3 DNA reads TGTGCCAGCAGTGCTGGGCGAGACACCCGTTTGGAACTGTTTTTT.

The V and J genes are TRBV10-3 and TRBJ2-2; 11 positions match TRBD2. The germline CDR1 and CDR2 sequences are ENHRY and SYGVKD. Trimming cost V 6 bases and J 3 bases; bases outside gene matches: 6. The CDR3 consists of 16 residues. The CDR3 spells CAISSSGLADTGELFF. DNA of the CDR3: TGTGCCATCAGCTCCTCGGGACTAGCGGACACCGGGGAGCTGTTTTTT.